This TCR beta chain was sequenced in a study of blood T cell repertoires in COVID-19. Authors' analysis steps: From reference gene primer amplification, estimates of nucleated cell counts were derived. Data came from immunoSEQ multiplex PCR; TCRdb stores just in-frame clones and leaves some out. V, J and clone size were drawn from that table, and D and trimming were deduced from the DNA. The data show some 270,000 clones, more than 75% seen once. Trimming removed 0 bases at V and 8 bases at J, with 7 bases between. The CDR3 is made up of 12 amino acids. CDR1 and CDR2 (germline): LGHDT, YNNKEL (reference sequence).

The clonotype comes from a woman aged 55 to 70 who had recovered from COVID-19. Sequenced sample: peripheral blood. The gene calls are TRBV3-1 (or the pseudogene TRBV3-2) and TRBJ1-1, with D perhaps TRBD1 (6 bases). CDR3 in DNA: TGTGCCAGCAGCCAAGAAGGGACAGAAGCTTTCTTT. It encodes CASSQEGTEAFF.